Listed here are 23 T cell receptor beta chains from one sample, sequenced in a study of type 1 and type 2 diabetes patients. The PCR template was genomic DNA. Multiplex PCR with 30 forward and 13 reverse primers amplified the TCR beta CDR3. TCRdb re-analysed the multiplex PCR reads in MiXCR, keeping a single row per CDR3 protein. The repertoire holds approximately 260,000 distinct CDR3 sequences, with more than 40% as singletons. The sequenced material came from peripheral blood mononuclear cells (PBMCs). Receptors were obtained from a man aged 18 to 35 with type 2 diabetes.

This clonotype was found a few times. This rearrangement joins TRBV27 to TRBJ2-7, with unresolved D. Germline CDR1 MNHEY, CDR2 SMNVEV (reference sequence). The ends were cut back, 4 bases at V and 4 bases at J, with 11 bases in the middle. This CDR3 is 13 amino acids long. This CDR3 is CASSYGGPYEQYF. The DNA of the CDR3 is TGTGCCAGCAGTTATGGTGGGCCATACGAGCAGTACTTC.

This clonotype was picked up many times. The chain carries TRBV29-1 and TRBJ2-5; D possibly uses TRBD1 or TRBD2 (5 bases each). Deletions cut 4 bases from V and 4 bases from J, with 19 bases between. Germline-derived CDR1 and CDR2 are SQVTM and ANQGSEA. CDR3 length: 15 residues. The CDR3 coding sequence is TGCAGCGTTGTTGGGGGAGACATCCCTGGAGAGACCCAGTACTTC. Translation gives CSVVGGDIPGETQYF.

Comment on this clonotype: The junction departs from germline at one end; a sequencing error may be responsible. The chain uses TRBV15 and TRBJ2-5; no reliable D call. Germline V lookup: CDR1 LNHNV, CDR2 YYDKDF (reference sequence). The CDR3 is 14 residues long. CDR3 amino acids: CATSRTWTGEAQYF. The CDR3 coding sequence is TGTGCCACCAGCAGAACCTGGACCGGAGAGGCCCAGTACTTC.

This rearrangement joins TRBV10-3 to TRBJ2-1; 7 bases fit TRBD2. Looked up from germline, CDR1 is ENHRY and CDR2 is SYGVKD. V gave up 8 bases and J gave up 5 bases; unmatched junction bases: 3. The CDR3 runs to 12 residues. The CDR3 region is CAIRSGDNEQFF. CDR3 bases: TGTGCCATCCGCAGCGGGGACAATGAGCAGTTCTTC.

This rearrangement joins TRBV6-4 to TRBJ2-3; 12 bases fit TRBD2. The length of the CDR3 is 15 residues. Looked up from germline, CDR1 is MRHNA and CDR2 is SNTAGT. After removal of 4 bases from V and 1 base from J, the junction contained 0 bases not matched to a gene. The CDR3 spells CASSGTSGGTDTQYF. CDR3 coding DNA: TGTGCCAGCAGTGGGACTAGCGGGGGCACAGATACGCAGTATTTT.

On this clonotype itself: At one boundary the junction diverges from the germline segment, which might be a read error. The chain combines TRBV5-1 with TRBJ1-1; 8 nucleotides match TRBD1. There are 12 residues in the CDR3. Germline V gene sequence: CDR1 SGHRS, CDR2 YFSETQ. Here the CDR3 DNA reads TGTGCCAGCAGCTTGGGGACAGGTCGGGCTTTCTTT. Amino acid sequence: CASSLGTGRAFF.

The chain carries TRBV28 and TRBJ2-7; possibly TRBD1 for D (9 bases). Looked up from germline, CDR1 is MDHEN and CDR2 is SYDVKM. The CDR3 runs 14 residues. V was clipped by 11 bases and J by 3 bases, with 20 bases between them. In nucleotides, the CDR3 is TGTGCCGCCCTTCGGGGGGGACAGGGCTACGAGCAGTACTTC. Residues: CAALRGGQGYEQYF.

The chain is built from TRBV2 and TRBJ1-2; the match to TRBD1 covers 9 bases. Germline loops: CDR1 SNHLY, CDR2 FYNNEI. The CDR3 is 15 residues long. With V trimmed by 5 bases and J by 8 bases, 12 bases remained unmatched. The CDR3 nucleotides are TGTGCCAGCAGTTGGGGGACAGGGACCTCAGGGGGCTACACCTTC. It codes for CASSWGTGTSGGYTF.

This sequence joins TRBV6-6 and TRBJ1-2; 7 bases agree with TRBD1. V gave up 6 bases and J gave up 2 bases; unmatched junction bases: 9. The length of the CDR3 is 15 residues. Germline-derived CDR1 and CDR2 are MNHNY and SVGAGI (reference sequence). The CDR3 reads CASSLDKTGNYGYTF. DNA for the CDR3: TGTGCCAGCAGCCTCGACAAGACAGGGAACTATGGCTACACCTTC.

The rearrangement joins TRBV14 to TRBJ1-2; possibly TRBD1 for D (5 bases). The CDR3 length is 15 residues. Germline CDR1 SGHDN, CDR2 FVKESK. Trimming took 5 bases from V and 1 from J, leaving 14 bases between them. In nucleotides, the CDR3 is TGTGCCAGCAGCTCGCGGGACGGGATTAACTATGGCTACACCTTC. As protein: CASSSRDGINYGYTF.

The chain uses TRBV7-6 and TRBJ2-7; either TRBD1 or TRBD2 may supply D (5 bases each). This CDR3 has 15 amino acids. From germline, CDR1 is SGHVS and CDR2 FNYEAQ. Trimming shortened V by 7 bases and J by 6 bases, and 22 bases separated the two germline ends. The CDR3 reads CASTSAGAPTGEQYF. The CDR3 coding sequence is TGTGCCAGCACCTCAGCCGGGGCCCCGACTGGCGAGCAGTACTTC.

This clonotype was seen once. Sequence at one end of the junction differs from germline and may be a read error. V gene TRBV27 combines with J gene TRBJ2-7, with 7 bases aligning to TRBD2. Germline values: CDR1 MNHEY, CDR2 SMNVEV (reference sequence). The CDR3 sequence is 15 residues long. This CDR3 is CASSLGGRALYVQYF. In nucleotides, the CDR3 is TGTGCCAGCAGTTTAGGTGGGAGGGCCCTTTACGTGCAGTACTTC.

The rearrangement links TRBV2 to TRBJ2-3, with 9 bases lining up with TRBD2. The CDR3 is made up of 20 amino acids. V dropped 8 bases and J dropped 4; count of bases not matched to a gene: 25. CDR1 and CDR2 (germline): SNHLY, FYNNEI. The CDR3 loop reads CASRNLSGRKGRIGADTQYF. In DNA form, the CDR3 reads TGTGCCAGCCGGAATCTTAGCGGGAGAAAAGGGCGTATTGGGGCAGATACGCAGTATTTT.

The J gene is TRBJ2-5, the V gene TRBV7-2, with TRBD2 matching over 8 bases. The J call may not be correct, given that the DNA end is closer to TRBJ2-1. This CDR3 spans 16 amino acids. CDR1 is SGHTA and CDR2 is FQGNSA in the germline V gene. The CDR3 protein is CASSLSEGLAHNEQFF. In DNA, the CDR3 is TGTGCCAGCAGCCTCTCAGAAGGACTAGCCCACAATGAGCAGTTCTTC.

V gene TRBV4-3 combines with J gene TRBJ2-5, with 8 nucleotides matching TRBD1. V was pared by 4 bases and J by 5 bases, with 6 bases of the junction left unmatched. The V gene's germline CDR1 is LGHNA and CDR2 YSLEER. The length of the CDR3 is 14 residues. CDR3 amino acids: CASSPGQGSETQYF. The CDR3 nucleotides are TGCGCCAGCAGCCCTGGACAGGGATCGGAGACCCAGTACTTC.

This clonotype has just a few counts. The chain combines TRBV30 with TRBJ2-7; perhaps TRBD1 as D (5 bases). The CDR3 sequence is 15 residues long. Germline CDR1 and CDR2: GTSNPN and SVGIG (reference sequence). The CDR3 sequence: CAALLAGRTGFEQYF. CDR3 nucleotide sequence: TGTGCGGCGCTCTTGGCAGGGCGAACCGGGTTCGAGCAGTACTTC. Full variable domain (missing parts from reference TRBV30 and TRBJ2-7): SQTIHQWPATLVQPVGSPLSLECTVEGTSNPNLYWYRQAAGRGLQLLFYSVGIGQISSEVPQNLSASRPQDRQFILSSKKLLLSDSGFYLCAALLAGRTGFEQYFGPGTRLTVT.

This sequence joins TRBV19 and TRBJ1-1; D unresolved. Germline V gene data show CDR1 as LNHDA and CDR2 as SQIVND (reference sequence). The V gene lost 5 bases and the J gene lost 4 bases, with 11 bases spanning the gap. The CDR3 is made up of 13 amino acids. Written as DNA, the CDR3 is TGTGCCAGTAGTTCGGGGATTCCCACTGAAGCTTTCTTT. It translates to CASSSGIPTEAFF.

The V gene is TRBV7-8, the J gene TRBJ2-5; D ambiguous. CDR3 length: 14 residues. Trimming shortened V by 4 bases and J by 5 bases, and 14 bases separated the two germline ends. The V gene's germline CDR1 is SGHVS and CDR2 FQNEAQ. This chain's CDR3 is CASSSHLARETQYF. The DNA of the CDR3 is TGTGCCAGCAGCTCCCACCTGGCCAGGGAGACCCAGTACTTC.

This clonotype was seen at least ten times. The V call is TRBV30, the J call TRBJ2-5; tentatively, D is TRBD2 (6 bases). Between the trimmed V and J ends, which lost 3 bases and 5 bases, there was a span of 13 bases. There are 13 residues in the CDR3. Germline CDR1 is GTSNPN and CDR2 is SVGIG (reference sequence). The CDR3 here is CAWSRGSEETQYF. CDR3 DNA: TGTGCCTGGAGCCGGGGGAGTGAGGAGACCCAGTACTTC.

CDR3 coding DNA: TGTGCCAGCAGCCCGACCCTCATAGCGGGAGGGTACAATGAGCAGTTCTTC. This codes for CASSPTLIAGGYNEQFF. The chain is built from TRBV28 and TRBJ2-1, with 11 bases that match TRBD2. There are 17 residues in the CDR3. V shed 6 bases, J shed 4 bases, and the junction held 11 bases outside the gene matches. The germline V gene has CDR1 MDHEN and CDR2 SYDVKM.

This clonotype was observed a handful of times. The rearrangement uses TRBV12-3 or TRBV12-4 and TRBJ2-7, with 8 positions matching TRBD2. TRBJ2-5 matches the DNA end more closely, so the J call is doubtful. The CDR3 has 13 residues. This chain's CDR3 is CASSRGGIKTQYF. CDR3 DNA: TGTGCCAGCAGCCGGGGGGGAATAAAGACCCAGTACTTC.

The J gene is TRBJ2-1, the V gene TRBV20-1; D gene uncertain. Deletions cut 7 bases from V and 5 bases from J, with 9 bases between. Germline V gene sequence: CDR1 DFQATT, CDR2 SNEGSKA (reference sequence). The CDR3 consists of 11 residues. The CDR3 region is CSGRLDNEQFF. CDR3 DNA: TGCAGTGGAAGACTGGACAATGAGCAGTTCTTC.

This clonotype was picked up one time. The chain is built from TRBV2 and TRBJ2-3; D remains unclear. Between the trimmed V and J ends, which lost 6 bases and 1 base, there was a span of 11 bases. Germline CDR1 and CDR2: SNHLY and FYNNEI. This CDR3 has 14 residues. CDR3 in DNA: TGTGCCAGCAGCTCAACGGGTCGCACAGATACGCAGTATTTT. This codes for CASSSTGRTDTQYF.